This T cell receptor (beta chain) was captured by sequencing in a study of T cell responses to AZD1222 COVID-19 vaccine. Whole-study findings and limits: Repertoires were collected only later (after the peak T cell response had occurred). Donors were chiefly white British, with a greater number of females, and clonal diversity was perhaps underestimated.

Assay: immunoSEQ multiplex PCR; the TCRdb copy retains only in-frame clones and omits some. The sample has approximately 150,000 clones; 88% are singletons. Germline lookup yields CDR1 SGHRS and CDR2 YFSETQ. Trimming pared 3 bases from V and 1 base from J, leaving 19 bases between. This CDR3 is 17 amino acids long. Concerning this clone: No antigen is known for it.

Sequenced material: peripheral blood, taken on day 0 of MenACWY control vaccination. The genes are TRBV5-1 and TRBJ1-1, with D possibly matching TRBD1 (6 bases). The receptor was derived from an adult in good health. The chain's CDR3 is CASSSKALGGENTEAFF. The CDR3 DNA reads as TGCGCCAGCAGCTCAAAAGCTCTGGGGGGCGAGAACACTGAAGCTTTCTTT. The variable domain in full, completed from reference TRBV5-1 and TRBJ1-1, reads KAGVTQTPRYLIKTRGQQVTLSCSPISGHRSVSWYQQTPGQGLQFLFEYFSETQRNKGNFPGRFSGRQFSNSRSEMNVSTLELGDSALYLCASSSKALGGENTEAFFGQGTRLTVV.